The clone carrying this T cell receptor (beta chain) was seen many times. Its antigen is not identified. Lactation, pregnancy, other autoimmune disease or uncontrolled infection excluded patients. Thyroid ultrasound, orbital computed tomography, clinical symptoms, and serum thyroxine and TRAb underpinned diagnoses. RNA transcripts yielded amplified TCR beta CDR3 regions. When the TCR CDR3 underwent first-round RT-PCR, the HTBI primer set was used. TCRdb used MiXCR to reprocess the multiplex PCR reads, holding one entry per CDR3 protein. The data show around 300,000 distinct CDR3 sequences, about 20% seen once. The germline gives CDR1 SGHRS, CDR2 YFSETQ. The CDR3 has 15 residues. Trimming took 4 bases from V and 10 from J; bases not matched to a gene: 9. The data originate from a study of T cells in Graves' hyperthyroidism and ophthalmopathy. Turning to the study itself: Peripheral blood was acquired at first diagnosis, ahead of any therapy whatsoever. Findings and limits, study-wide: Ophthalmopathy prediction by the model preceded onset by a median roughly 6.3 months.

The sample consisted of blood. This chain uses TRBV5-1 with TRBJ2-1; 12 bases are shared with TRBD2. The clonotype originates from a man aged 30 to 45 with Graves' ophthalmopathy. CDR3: CASSPTSGRMGEQFF. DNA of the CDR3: TGCGCCAGCAGCCCCACTAGCGGGAGGATGGGAGAGCAGTTCTTC.